This T cell receptor beta chain was recovered during a study of cytomegalovirus exposure and HLA in healthy donors. The PCR made use of 60 Vbeta and 13 Jbeta primers. This table comes from immunoSEQ multiplex PCR, and its TCRdb copy is limited to in-frame clones, with some not included. The repertoire holds fewer than 200,000 clones, with more than 9.5% as singletons. In germline, CDR1 is MNHEY, CDR2 SVGAGI. V was clipped by 6 bases and J by 6 bases, with 17 bases between them. CDR3 size: 14 residues. Study-wide results and limits: Available immune exposure information was restricted to CMV serostatus only. The authors reported that TCR beta sequences could predict HLA-A and HLA-B alleles. These predictions were accurate for most subjects in the first cohort. Most TCR sequences were uncommon, yet certain public TCRs appeared in many donors.

This clone appeared a few times. As yet, its antigen is unknown. The sample holds other DNA sequences that translate to the same CDR3. The material sequenced was PBMCs. This TCR came from a man in his fifties or sixties in good health and CMV-seropositive. The rearrangement links TRBV6-5 to TRBJ1-2; D gene ambiguous. CDR3 residues: CASSQLLSLDGYTF. The CDR3 bases are TGTGCCAGCAGCCAACTACTTTCCCTTGATGGCTACACCTTC.